The subject of this entry is one T cell receptor (beta chain). The antigen is unknown. V lost 0 bases to trimming and J lost 4 bases, with 15 bases between them. CDR1 is SNHLY and CDR2 is FYNNEI in the germline V gene. This CDR3 has 16 residues. Sequenced with the Oncomine TCR Beta short-read assay was DNA taken from cultured CD4+ T cells. TCRdb redid the calling of the PCR reads with MiXCR, one entry per CDR3 protein. The sample has some 10,000 distinct CDR3 sequences, about 60% seen once; the top ten hold roughly 17%. The treatment: roughly 11-day PBMC culture with coronavirus spike peptide pools or control peptides (ViraFEST assay). ViraFEST stimulated the growth of antigen-specific T cells using peptide pools and subsequently profiled their TCRs by sequencing. The data are from a study of vaccination and CD4 T cells after COVID-19. Study summary: Overlapping spike peptides of SARS-CoV-2, HCoV-NL63, HCoV-OC43 and HCoV-229E were used, and cells were stimulated with them. A CEFX pool, an HIV-1 Nef pool, or no peptide went to control cultures.

The sample was CD4+ T cells from blood, cultured in vitro. This TCR was sampled from a human donor who had recovered from COVID-19. The J gene is TRBJ2-5, the V gene TRBV2; D is perhaps TRBD2 (5 bases). CDR3: CASSEATRASVETQYF. CDR3 in DNA: TGTGCCAGCAGTGAAGCGACGAGGGCCAGTGTAGAGACCCAGTACTTC.